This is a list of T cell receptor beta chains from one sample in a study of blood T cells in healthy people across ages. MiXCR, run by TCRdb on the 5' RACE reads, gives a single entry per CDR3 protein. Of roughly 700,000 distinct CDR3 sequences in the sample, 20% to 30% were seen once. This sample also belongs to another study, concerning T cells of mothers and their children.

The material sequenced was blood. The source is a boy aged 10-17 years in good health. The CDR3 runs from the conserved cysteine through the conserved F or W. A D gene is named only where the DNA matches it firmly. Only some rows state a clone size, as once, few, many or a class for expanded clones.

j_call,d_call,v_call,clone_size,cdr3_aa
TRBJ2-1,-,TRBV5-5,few,CASSLPLRDNEQFF
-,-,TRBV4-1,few,CASSQAGPTPTYEQYF
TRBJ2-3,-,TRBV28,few,CASTPGGTGYSVFHTQYF
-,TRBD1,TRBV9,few,CASSVAGTGNSYEQYF
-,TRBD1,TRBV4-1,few,CASSLPDRGDYEQYF
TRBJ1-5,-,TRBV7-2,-,CASSLVTGPDQPQHF
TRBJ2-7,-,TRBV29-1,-,CSVGGAYYEQYF
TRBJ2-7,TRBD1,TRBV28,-,CASSPNPDRGYEQYF
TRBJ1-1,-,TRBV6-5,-,CASSYGTFTEAFF
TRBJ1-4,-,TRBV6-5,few,CASSYPNQDTNEKLFF
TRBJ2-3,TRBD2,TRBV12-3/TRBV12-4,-,CASRIAGAFTDTQYF
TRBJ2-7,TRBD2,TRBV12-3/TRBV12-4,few,CASSVTSGGTYEQYF
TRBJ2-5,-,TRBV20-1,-,CSARDFGGGEQETQYF
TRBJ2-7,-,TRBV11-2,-,CASSLVGSYEQHF
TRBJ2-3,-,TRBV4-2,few,CASSQGWGTDTQYF
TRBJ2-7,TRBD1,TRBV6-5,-,CASSYSTWDQGEGYEQYF
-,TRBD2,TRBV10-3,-,CAVTSGENNEQFF
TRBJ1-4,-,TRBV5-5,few,CASSATGSRATNEKLFF
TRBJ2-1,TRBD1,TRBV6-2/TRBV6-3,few,CAHGGTGVSNEQFF
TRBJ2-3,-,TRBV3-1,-,CASSHRSGTDTQYF
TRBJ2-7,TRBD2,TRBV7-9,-,CASSRLAGVGEQYF
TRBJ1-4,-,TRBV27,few,CASSLSVGQGEEKLFF
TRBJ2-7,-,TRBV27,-,CASTGPNSYEQYF
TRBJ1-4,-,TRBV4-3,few,CASSPARTTATNEKLFF
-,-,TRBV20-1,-,CSAEGFDNEQFF
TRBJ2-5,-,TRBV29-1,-,CSVVVPTLAIQETQYF
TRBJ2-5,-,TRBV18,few,CASSPLELRVEETQYF
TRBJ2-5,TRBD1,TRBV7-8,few,CAGSPGQGETQYF
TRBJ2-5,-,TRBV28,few,CASSSTPWPETQYF
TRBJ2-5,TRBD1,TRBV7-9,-,CASRPGQGVETQYF
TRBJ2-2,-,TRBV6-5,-,CASRGYDTGELFF
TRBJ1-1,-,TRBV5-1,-,CASSLEGSPEAFF
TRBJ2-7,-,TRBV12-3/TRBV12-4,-,CASSFGTSPYEQYF
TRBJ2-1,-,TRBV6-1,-,CASSDRPYNEQFF
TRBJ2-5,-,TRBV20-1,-,CSARSVTGQETQYF
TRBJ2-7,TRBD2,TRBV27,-,CASSFTTSGYYEQYF
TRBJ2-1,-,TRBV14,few,CASSQEGSIHSYNGQFF
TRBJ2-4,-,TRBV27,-,CASSSNRDINIQYF
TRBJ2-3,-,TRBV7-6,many,CASSLARTLTDTQYF
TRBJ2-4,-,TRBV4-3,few,CASSQGLTGSNIQYF
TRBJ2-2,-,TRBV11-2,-,CASSLLGPNTGELFF
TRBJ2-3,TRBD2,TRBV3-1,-,CASSHGTSGRAGTQYF
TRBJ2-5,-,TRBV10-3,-,CAITRGPQETQYF
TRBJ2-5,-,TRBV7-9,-,CASSARAVYQETQYF
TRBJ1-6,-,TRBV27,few,CASSPTAGGSYNSPLHF
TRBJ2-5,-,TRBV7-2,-,CASSPRLVETQYF
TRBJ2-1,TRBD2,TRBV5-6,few,CASSLFGLAGGRSSYNEQFF
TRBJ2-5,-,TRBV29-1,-,CSVESDQETQYF